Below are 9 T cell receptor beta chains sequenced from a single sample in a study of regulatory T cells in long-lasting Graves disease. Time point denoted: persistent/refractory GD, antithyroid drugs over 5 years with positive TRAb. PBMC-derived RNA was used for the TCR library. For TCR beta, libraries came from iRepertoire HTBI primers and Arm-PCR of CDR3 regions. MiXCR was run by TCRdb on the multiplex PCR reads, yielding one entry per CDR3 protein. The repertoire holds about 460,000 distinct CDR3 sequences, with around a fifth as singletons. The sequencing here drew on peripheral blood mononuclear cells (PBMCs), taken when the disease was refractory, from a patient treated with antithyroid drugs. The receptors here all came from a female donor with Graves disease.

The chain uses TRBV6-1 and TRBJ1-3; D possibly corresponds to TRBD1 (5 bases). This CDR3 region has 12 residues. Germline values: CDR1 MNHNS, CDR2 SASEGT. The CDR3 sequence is CAHGGVGNTIYF. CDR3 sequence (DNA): TGTGCACACGGGGGGGTCGGGAACACCATATATTTT.

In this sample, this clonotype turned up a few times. CDR3 nucleotide sequence: TGTGCCAGCAGCGAGACATATGGGTCCTACGAGCAGTACTTC. It specifies CASSETYGSYEQYF. This chain uses TRBV27 with TRBJ2-7, with D unresolved. Germline-derived CDR1 and CDR2 are MNHEY and SMNVEV (reference sequence). Trimming took off 6 bases at V and 1 base at J, with 13 bases between the two ends. The CDR3 runs 14 residues.

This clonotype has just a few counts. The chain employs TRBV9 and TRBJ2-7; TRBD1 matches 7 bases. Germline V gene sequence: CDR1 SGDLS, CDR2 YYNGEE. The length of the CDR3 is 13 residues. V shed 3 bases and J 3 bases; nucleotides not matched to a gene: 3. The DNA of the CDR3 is TGTGCCAGCAGCGGACAGGGTGGCTACGAGCAGTACTTC. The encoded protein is CASSGQGGYEQYF.

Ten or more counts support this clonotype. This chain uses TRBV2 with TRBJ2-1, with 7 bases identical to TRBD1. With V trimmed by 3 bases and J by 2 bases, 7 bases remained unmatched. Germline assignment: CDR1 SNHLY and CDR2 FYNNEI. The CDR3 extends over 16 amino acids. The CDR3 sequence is CASSDMGQRAYNEQFF. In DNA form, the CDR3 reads TGTGCCAGCAGTGATATGGGACAGAGAGCCTACAATGAGCAGTTCTTC.

The CDR3 DNA follows: TGCAGCGTTAAGCAGGGTGATCAGCCCCAGCATTTT. It codes for CSVKQGDQPQHF. The rearrangement uses TRBV29-1 and TRBJ1-5; weak D call: TRBD1 (5 bases). V lost 5 bases and J 5 bases, leaving 10 bases between the germline ends. The germline CDR1 and CDR2 sequences are SQVTM and ANQGSEA. This CDR3 region has 12 residues.

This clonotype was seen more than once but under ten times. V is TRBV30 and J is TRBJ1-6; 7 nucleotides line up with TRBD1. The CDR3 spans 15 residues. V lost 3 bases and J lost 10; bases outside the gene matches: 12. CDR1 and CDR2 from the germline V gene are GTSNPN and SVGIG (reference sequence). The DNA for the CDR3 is TGTGCCTGGAGCGCCCTTACAGGGGAGGAATCACCCCTCCACTTT. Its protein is CAWSALTGEESPLHF.

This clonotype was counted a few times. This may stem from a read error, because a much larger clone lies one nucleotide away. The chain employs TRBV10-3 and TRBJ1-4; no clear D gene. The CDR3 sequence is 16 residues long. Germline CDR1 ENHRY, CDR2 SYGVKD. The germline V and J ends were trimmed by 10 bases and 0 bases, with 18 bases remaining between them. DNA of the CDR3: TGTGCCAGCAGCACCTTGGCGGGTACAACTAATGAAAAACTGTTTTTT. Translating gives CASSTLAGTTNEKLFF.

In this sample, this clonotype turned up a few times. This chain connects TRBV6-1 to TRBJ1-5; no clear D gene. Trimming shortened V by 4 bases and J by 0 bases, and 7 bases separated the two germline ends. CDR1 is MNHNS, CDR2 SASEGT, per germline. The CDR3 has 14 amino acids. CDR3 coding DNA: TGTGCCAGCAGTGGATCCATTAGCAATCAGCCCCAGCATTTT. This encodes CASSGSISNQPQHF.

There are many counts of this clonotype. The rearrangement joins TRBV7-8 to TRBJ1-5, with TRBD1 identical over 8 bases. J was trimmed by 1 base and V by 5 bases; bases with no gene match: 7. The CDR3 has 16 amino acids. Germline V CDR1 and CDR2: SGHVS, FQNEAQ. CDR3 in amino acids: CASSGQGAGSNQPQHF. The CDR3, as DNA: TGTGCCAGCAGCGGTCAGGGGGCAGGGAGCAATCAGCCCCAGCATTTT.